This T cell receptor beta chain is drawn from a study of T cell responses to AZD1222 COVID-19 vaccine (dated by TCRdb to about 2021). With regard to the full study: TCR sequencing covered 230 to 250 trial participants: about 210 given two doses of AZD1222 and 26 given two doses of MenACWY control vaccine. Trial participants were enrolled by age into 18-55, 56-69 and 70-plus year subgroups, with approximately 150, 30 and 60 TCR-sequenced participants respectively. What the authors observed across the whole study: After two AZD1222 doses, both the breadth and the depth of spike-specific TCRs were significantly higher than at day 0 and than in MenACWY recipients. Vaccine-associated CD4 TCRs spanned the whole spike protein, with dominant responses in regions 160-218 and 743-854. The 56-69-year group was small, and its depth increase did not reach significance, likely because of low power. Reportedly, close to half of the unique spike-specific TCRs recognized epitopes lying outside the regions that are mutated in the B.1.351 and B.1.1.7 variants. Only 5 to 7 AZD1222 recipients were SARS-CoV-2 seropositive at baseline, limiting conclusions about previously exposed vaccinees. Participants were mostly white British, with more females than males. The authors suggested clonal diversity may have been underestimated. No day 14 peak-response samples were available, so repertoires were characterized only after the peak T cell response.

The CDR3 regions of human TCRbeta chains were analyzed by immunosequencing. As for how the authors treated the data: Repertoire TCRs were checked for matches against a reference library of SARS-CoV-2-specific TCRs that had been generated using the MIRA antigen-specificity platform. Breadth meant the fraction of unique TCRs that were SARS-CoV-2-associated, whereas depth meant the fraction of total T cells that were SARS-CoV-2-associated. Using the MIRA data, each spike-specific TCR was assigned both to the spike region to which the TCR was reactive and to a CD4 or CD8 class. Log10-transformed breadth and depth values were compared by one-way ANOVA with Sidak's multiple comparisons tests. TCRdb took this table from immuneACCESS and kept in-frame rearrangements with V and J called. Such tables lack part of the clones; where checked against another copy, unresolved V genes explain under half of the gap, and the rest is unexplained. That table gives V, J and clone size, and the DNA gave D and trimming. This sample is represented by some 250,000 clones; about 94% of them were singletons. Of the sample, about 0.5% falls within the top ten clones.

V gives up 1 base and J gives up 4 bases, and the segment between their germline ends measures 9 bases. The CDR3 numbers 14 residues from cysteine through phenylalanine. Left in the record is the CDR3 DNA by itself, 42 bases read in frame from the first base. The germline V gene encodes CDR1 MGHRA and CDR2 YSYEKL. Sample time point, as interpreted from the label and publication: about 28 days (+/-7) after the second vaccine dose. AZD1222 recipients whose second dose came at about 4 weeks and those whose second dose came at about 12 weeks were combined into one group, since spike-specific TCR depth and breadth did not differ between the two schedules. Samples from vaccinated people were obtained from the UK trials COV001 and COV002, which included a single-blind randomized controlled phase 2/3 trial of AZD1222 (ChAdOx1 nCoV-19) in healthy adults. For TCRbeta chain sequencing, PBMC samples were collected from trial participants at day 0 and at day 28 after the second dose.

A few counts support this clone. It has no known antigen specificity. Per-nucleotide qualities are absent, and no much larger clonotype sits a single base away. This clonotype originated in an adult who received the AZD1222 COVID-19 vaccine. The sequences come from peripheral blood, collected 28 days after the second AZD1222 dose. The rearrangement joined TRBV4-1 to TRBJ2-3, with the D gene not confidently named. The base sequence is TGCGCCAGCAGCCAAGGAGCTTCTTCAGATACGCAGTATTTT. Translation gives CASSQGASSDTQYF.